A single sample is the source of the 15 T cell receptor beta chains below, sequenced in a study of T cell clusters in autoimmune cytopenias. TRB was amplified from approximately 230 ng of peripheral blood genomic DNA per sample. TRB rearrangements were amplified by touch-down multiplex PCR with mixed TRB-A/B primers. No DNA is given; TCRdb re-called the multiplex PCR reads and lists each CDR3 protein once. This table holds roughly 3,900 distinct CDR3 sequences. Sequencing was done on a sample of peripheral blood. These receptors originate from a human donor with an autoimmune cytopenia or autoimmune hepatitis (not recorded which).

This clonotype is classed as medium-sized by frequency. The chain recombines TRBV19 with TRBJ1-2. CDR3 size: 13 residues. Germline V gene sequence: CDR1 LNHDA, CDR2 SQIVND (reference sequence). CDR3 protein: CASSIDRAYGYTF.

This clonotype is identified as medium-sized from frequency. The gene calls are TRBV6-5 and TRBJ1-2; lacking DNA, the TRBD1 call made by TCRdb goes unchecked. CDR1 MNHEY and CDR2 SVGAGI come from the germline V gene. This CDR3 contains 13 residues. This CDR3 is CASSGGTTYGYTF.

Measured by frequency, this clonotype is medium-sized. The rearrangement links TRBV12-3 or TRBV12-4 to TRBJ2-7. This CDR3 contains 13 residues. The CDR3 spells CASSLGGSVEQYF.

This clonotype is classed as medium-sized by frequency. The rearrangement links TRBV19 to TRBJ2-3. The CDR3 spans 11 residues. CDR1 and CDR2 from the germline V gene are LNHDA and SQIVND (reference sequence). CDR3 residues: CASSLTDTQYF.

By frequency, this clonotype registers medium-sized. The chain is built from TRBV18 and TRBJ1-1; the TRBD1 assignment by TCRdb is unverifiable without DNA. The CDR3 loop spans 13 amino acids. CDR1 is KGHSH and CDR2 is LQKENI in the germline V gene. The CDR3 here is CASVQTANTEAFF.

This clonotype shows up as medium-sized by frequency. The CDR3 region is CSVLVLAGPADTQYF. The chain carries TRBV29-1 and TRBJ2-3; TCRdb's D call of TRBD1 is untestable without DNA. The CDR3 spans 15 residues. Germline loops: CDR1 SQVTM, CDR2 ANQGSEA.

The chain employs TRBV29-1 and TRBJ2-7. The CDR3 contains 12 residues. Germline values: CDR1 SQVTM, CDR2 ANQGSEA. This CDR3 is CSVEVSYNEQYF.

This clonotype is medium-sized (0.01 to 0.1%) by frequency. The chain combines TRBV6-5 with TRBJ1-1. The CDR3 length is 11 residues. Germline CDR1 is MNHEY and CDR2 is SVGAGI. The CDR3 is CASKGSTEAFF.

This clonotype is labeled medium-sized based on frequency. This chain's CDR3 is CASSVNRARSNSPLHF. The chain has TRBV5-6 and TRBJ1-6; the TCRdb D gene call, TRBD1, has no DNA to confirm it. CDR3 size: 16 residues. Germline CDR1 is SGHDT and CDR2 is YYEEEE.

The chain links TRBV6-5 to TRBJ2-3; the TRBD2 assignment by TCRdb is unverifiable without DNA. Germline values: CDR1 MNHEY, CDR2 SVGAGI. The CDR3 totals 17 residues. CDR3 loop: CASSYTLAGGYTDTQYF.

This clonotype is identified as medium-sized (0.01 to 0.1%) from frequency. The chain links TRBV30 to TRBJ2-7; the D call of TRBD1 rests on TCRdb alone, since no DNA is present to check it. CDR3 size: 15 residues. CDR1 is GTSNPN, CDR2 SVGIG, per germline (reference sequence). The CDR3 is CAWSAIKNGGSEQYF.

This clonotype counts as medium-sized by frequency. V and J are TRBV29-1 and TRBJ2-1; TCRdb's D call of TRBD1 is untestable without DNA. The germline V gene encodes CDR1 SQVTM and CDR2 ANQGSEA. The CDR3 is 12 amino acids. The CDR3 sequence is CSVTPGDNEQFF.

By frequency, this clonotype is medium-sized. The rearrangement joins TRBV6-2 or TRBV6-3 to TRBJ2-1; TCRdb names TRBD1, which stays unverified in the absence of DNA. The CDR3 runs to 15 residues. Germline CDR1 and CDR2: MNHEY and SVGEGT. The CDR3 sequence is CASSPGVSSYNEQFF.

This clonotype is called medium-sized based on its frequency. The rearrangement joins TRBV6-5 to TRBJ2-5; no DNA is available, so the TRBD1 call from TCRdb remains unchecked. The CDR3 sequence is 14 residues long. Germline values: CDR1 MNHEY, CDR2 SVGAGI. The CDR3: CASSPTMGAETQYF.

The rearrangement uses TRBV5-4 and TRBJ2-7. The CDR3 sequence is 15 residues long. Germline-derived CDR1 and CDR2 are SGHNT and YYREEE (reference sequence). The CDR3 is CASSRWSGASSEQYF.